This TCR beta chain derives from a study of T cell responses to AZD1222 COVID-19 vaccine. In regard to this clone: The antigen is undetermined.

Assay used: immunoSEQ multiplex PCR; TCRdb lists only in-frame clones, some missing. This table holds roughly 130,000 clones, around 87% found once. General study points: Following two doses of AZD1222, Spike-specific TCR breadth and depth rose. There were mostly white British donors and more females than males, and clonal diversity was possibly underestimated. No repertoire was sampled before or during the peak T cell response, only after it. Only six or seven AZD1222 recipients tested seropositive at baseline.

This clonotype was obtained from an adult in good health. Source: peripheral blood, taken on day 0 of AZD1222 vaccination.

CDR3 amino acids: CASRSGALDEKLFF. The DNA for the CDR3 is TGCGCCAGCAGATCCGGGGCACTCGATGAAAAACTGTTTTTT. V gene TRBV10-1 combines with J gene TRBJ1-4; weak D call: TRBD1 (5 bases). There are 14 residues in the CDR3. Germline V gives CDR1 WNHNN, CDR2 SYGVQD (reference sequence). V gave up 6 bases and J gave up 6 bases, with 14 bases separating them.